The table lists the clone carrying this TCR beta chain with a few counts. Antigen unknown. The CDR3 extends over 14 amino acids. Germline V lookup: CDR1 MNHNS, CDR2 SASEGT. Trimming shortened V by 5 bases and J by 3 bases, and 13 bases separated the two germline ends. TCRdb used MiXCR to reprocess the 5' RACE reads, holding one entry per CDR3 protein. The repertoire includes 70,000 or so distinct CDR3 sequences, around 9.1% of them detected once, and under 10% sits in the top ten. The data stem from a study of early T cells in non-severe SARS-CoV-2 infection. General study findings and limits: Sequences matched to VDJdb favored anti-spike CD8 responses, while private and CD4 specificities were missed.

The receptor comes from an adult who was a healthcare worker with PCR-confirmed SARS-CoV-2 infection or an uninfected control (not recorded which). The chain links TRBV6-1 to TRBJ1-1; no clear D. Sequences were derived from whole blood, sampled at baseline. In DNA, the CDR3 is TGTGCCAGCAGTACATCGGACCGTTACACTGAAGCTTTCTTT. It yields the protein CASSTSDRYTEAFF.